The 27 T cell receptor beta chains presented below share a single source sample, sequenced in a study of blood T cell repertoires in COVID-19. This table comes from immunoSEQ multiplex PCR, and its TCRdb copy is limited to in-frame clones, with some not included. Of a few hundred thousand clones in the sample, roughly 80% were seen once. Material: PBMCs or T cells enriched from blood (not recorded which). The source is a man aged 40-49 years who had been exposed to COVID-19.

This clone was seen a few times. At one boundary the junction diverges from the germline segment, which might be a read error. CDR3 residues: CASSQEAGLVAIF. As DNA, the CDR3 is TGTGCCAGCAGCCAAGAAGCCGGACTAGTTGCGATCTTC. The chain joins TRBV4-2 to TRBJ2-1, with 7 nucleotides matching TRBD2. Germline CDR1 reads LGHNA; CDR2 reads YNFKEQ. This CDR3 is built from 13 residues.

J is TRBJ1-1 and V is TRBV11-2; possible D gene TRBD1, 6 bases. Trimming cost V 1 base and J 8 bases, with 11 bases left between them. Per the germline V gene, CDR1 is SGHAT and CDR2 is FQNNGV. The CDR3 is 13 amino acids. CDR3 residues: CASSLGTEGEAFF. For the CDR3, the DNA is TGTGCCAGCAGCTTAGGGACAGAGGGAGAAGCTTTCTTT.

This clone was seen more than once but under ten times. The rearrangement joins TRBV5-4 to TRBJ2-1, with 9 bases aligning to TRBD2. The CDR3 is 15 amino acids. V gave up 4 bases and J gave up 11 bases; unmatched junction bases: 13. Looked up from germline, CDR1 is SGHNT and CDR2 is YYREEE (reference sequence). The CDR3, as DNA: TGTGCCAGCAGCATGCCGGGACTAGCTGAACGCAAGCAGTTCTTC. This codes for CASSMPGLAERKQFF.

This chain uses TRBV6-5 with TRBJ2-1; D not resolved. Germline V gene lookup returns CDR1 MNHEY and CDR2 SVGAGI. V was clipped by 5 bases and J by 6 bases, with 11 bases between them. The CDR3 runs to 13 residues. The CDR3 DNA is TGTGCCAGCAGTCCCCCGGCGGCCAATGAGCAGTTCTTC. Translated, it gives CASSPPAANEQFF.

The gene calls are TRBV3-1 (or the pseudogene TRBV3-2) and TRBJ2-1; 12 bases map to TRBD2. V lost 3 bases to trimming and J lost 12 bases; unmatched junction nucleotides: 12. This CDR3 has 16 amino acids. Germline lookup yields CDR1 LGHDT and CDR2 YNNKEL (reference sequence). The CDR3 nucleotides are TGTGCCAGCAGCCACTTACAACTAGCGGGAGGCTTGCTGCAGTTCTTC. Translated: CASSHLQLAGGLLQFF.

For the CDR3, the DNA is TGTGCCAGCAGCCAAGCTCGACTAGCGGGGACTACGTGGCAGTATTTT. It codes for CASSQARLAGTTWQYF. The rearrangement links TRBV4-2 to TRBJ2-3, with 11 positions matching TRBD2. V lost 1 base to trimming and J lost 11 bases; unmatched junction nucleotides: 11. Germline V gene sequence: CDR1 LGHNA, CDR2 YNFKEQ. The CDR3 totals 16 residues.

The rearrangement links TRBV10-3 to TRBJ2-1; no clear D gene. In germline, CDR1 is ENHRY, CDR2 SYGVKD. CDR3 length equals 12 residues. V was pared by 8 bases and J by 6 bases, with 11 bases between. In nucleotides, the CDR3 is TGTGCCATCTTTGAGGCCGGCAATGAGCAGTTCTTC. Translating it yields CAIFEAGNEQFF.

In this sample, this clone turned up once. The V gene is TRBV10-3, the J gene TRBJ2-7; a possible D gene is TRBD2 (7 bases). The CDR3 totals 16 residues. V lost 3 bases to trimming and J lost 5 bases, with 20 bases between them. Germline loops: CDR1 ENHRY, CDR2 SYGVKD. The CDR3 region is CAISDSRSKGGDEQYF. The DNA of the CDR3 is TGTGCCATCAGTGACAGTCGGTCTAAGGGGGGGGACGAGCAGTACTTC.

V usage is TRBV30 and J usage is TRBJ1-5, with D maybe TRBD1 (6 bases). The CDR3 loop spans 14 amino acids. The V gene's germline CDR1 is GTSNPN and CDR2 SVGIG (reference sequence). V shed 4 bases and J shed 0 bases, with 10 bases lying between them. Written as DNA, the CDR3 is TGTGCCTGGAATGGACAGCATAGCAATCAGCCCCAGCATTTT. This encodes CAWNGQHSNQPQHF.

This chain uses TRBV24-1 with TRBJ1-5; 12 bases line up with TRBD1. CDR1 KGHDR and CDR2 SFDVKD come from the germline V gene. The CDR3 is made up of 14 amino acids. V lost 8 bases, J lost 6 bases, and 4 bases stayed unmatched. The CDR3 region is CATKGQGASQPQHF. The CDR3 region has the DNA TGTGCCACCAAGGGACAGGGGGCTAGTCAGCCCCAGCATTTT.

The chain combines TRBV5-1 with TRBJ2-5; 7 bases map to TRBD1. Germline V gene sequence: CDR1 SGHRS, CDR2 YFSETQ. CDR3 length: 17 amino acids. V lost 0 bases and J lost 1; bases outside the gene matches: 9. The CDR3: CASSLAELTGPQETQYF. The CDR3 DNA sequence: TGCGCCAGCAGCTTGGCCGAACTGACAGGGCCCCAAGAGACCCAGTACTTC.

The J gene is TRBJ1-5, the V gene TRBV29-1, with a tentative D call TRBD1 (5 bases). The CDR3 spans 16 residues. Germline assignment: CDR1 SQVTM and CDR2 ANQGSEA. V was pared by 3 bases and J by 4 bases, with 19 bases between. CDR3 sequence reads: CSVDSLGGQLNQPQHF. CDR3 DNA: TGCAGCGTTGACAGTTTGGGGGGTCAACTAAATCAGCCCCAGCATTTT.

The V and J genes are TRBV7-9 and TRBJ1-1, with TRBD1 identical over 7 bases. V shed 3 bases, J shed 3 bases, and the junction held 1 base outside the gene matches. The length of the CDR3 is 13 residues. Germline-derived CDR1 and CDR2 are SEHNR and FQNEAQ (reference sequence). Here the CDR3 DNA reads TGTGCCAGCAGCTTCGACAGGGACACTGAAGCTTTCTTT. It translates to CASSFDRDTEAFF.

This sequence joins TRBV19 and TRBJ2-7; D possibly corresponds to TRBD1 (6 bases). CDR1 and CDR2 from the germline V gene are LNHDA and SQIVND (reference sequence). The V gene lost 1 base and the J gene lost 4 bases, with 11 bases spanning the gap. The CDR3 is 14 amino acids. This CDR3 is CASSIGTETYEQYF. The CDR3 DNA follows: TGTGCCAGTAGTATAGGGACAGAAACTTACGAGCAGTACTTC.

The V and J genes are TRBV28 and TRBJ1-1, with D possibly matching TRBD1 (5 bases). The CDR3 consists of 13 residues. The germline gives CDR1 MDHEN, CDR2 SYDVKM. Trimming took 7 bases from V and 3 from J, leaving 12 bases between them. The CDR3 DNA follows: TGTGCCAGCACAAACGGGGGGGACACTGAAGCTTTCTTT. Translated, it gives CASTNGGDTEAFF. The entire variable domain, with the rest obtained from reference TRBV28 and TRBJ1-1, is as follows: DVKVTQSSRYLVKRTGEKVFLECVQDMDHENMFWYRQDPGLGLRLIYFSYDVKMKEKGDIPEGYSVSREKKERFSLILESASTNQTSMYLCASTNGGDTEAFFGQGTRLTVV.

This CDR3 is CASSQDVATGRRPQHF. The CDR3 DNA reads TGCGCCAGCAGCCAAGACGTGGCGACAGGGCGGCGGCCCCAGCATTTT. This chain uses TRBV4-1 with TRBJ1-5; 7 bases are a match to TRBD1. The CDR3 covers 16 residues. Trimming removed 0 bases from V and 9 bases from J; junction bases left unmatched: 11. The germline gives CDR1 MGHRA, CDR2 YSYEKL.

The chain links TRBV6-5 to TRBJ1-5, with D hard to call. Trimming took off 6 bases at V and 0 bases at J, with 12 bases between the two ends. The CDR3 is 15 residues long. Per germline, CDR1 MNHEY and CDR2 SVGAGI. CDR3 sequence reads: CASRTLGSSNQPQHF. In DNA form, the CDR3 reads TGTGCCAGCAGGACGCTGGGGAGTAGCAATCAGCCCCAGCATTTT.

The chain is built from TRBV7-9 and TRBJ2-4; D possibly corresponds to TRBD2 (5 bases). The CDR3 sequence is 17 residues long. The germline CDR1 and CDR2 sequences are SEHNR and FQNEAQ (reference sequence). Trimming removed 5 bases at V and 0 bases at J, with 17 bases between. DNA for the CDR3: TGTGCCAGCAGCCGGGATGGGCAGCCACTAGCCAAAAACATTCAGTACTTC. Its protein is CASSRDGQPLAKNIQYF.

The genes are TRBV7-2 and TRBJ1-2, with D tentatively TRBD1 (6 bases). The CDR3 extends over 15 amino acids. V dropped 1 base and J dropped 7 bases, with 16 bases sitting between them. Germline lookup yields CDR1 SGHTA and CDR2 FQGNSA. The CDR3 sequence is CASSLGGGDSAGYTF. For the CDR3, the DNA is TGTGCCAGCAGCTTAGGAGGGGGAGACAGTGCTGGCTACACCTTC.

The chain employs TRBV6-6 and TRBJ1-6; 7 bases align to TRBD1. This CDR3 region has 14 residues. V shed 6 bases, J shed 10 bases, and the junction held 9 bases outside the gene matches. The germline V gene encodes CDR1 MNHNY and CDR2 SVGAGI (reference sequence). CDR3 protein: CASRTGTEGSPLHF. In DNA, the CDR3 is TGTGCCAGCAGGACCGGGACAGAGGGATCACCCCTCCACTTT.

This rearrangement joins TRBV5-1 to TRBJ2-7, with 11 bases that match TRBD1. This CDR3 spans 16 amino acids. Unmatched junction bases numbered 12, after V lost 4 bases and J lost 6 bases. Per germline, CDR1 SGHRS and CDR2 YFSETQ. CDR3 in amino acids: CASSRTGGDRGSEQYF. The CDR3 nucleotides read TGCGCCAGCAGCCGAACCGGAGGGGACAGGGGGTCCGAGCAGTACTTC.

V usage is TRBV3-1 (or the pseudogene TRBV3-2) and J usage is TRBJ2-5; TRBD2 is a possible D gene (6 bases). The V end lost 4 bases, the J end lost 5 bases, and 8 bases lay between the germline ends. Germline assignment: CDR1 LGHDT and CDR2 YNNKEL (reference sequence). The CDR3 loop spans 12 amino acids. The CDR3 sequence: CASSPRGETQYF. The CDR3 coding sequence is TGTGCCAGCAGCCCCCGGGGGGAGACCCAGTACTTC.

The chain couples TRBV4-1 to TRBJ1-2; TRBD1 agrees at 7 bases. The CDR3 length is 20 residues. CDR1 and CDR2 from the germline V gene are MGHRA and YSYEKL. The V and J ends lost 1 base and 2 bases, in that order; junction bases with no gene match: 19. The CDR3 reads CASSQGIKPRGPRGNYGYTF. CDR3 sequence (DNA): TGCGCCAGCAGCCAAGGGATAAAACCTAGGGGGCCCCGAGGCAACTATGGCTACACCTTC.

The CDR3: CAATPGQDSYEQYF. As DNA, the CDR3 is TGTGCCGCTACCCCCGGACAGGACTCCTACGAGCAGTACTTC. The V gene is TRBV24-1, the J gene TRBJ2-7; 7 positions match TRBD1. The CDR3 contains 14 residues. The germline V gene encodes CDR1 KGHDR and CDR2 SFDVKD. The V gene end was trimmed by 12 bases and the J gene end by 0 bases; junction bases not matched to a gene: 10.

The rearrangement links TRBV28 to TRBJ1-5; 7 positions match TRBD1. The V and J ends lost 7 bases and 6 bases, in that order; junction bases with no gene match: 9. Germline V gene data show CDR1 as MDHEN and CDR2 as SYDVKM. There are 14 residues in the CDR3. CDR3 coding DNA: TGTGCCAGCACCCCTGGGACAGCTGGTCAGCCCCAGCATTTT. It codes for CASTPGTAGQPQHF.

The chain uses TRBV19 and TRBJ2-3; 7 bases are a match to TRBD1. CDR3 size: 15 residues. Losses at the gene ends were 7 bases for V and 4 bases for J; bases not matched to a gene: 11. Germline-derived CDR1 and CDR2 are LNHDA and SQIVND (reference sequence). CDR3: CASKLKQGIADTQYF. As DNA, the CDR3 is TGTGCCAGTAAGCTTAAACAGGGGATCGCAGATACGCAGTATTTT.

This clone showed up just once. This rearrangement joins TRBV7-3 to TRBJ2-1, with a tentative D call TRBD2 (7 bases). V dropped 5 bases and J dropped 5 bases, with 16 bases sitting between them. Germline values: CDR1 SGHTA, CDR2 FQGTGA. The CDR3 has 15 amino acids. CDR3 nucleotide sequence: TGTGCCAGCAGCCAGGGGCTAGCGGCGCACAATGAGCAGTTCTTC. Translating gives CASSQGLAAHNEQFF.